This T cell receptor (beta chain) emerged from a study of OX40 agonist ivuxolimab in advanced cancers. Study as a whole: Patients took ivuxolimab, an agonistic anti-OX40 (CD134) antibody. Study observations and caveats: With doses of 0.1-3.0 mg/kg, partial responders showed among the lowest clonal expansion.

A note on this clone: Its antigen remains unknown.

Assay used: immunoSEQ multiplex PCR; TCRdb lists only in-frame clones, some missing. The repertoire holds some 40,000 clones, with about 83% as singletons. The input for sequencing was CD4+ or CD8+ T cells sorted from blood, taken in a trial of the OX40 agonist ivuxolimab. This TCR was sampled from an adult with an advanced solid tumor such as melanoma, head and neck, liver or kidney cancer.

The CDR3 loop is CASSSSGGTPGELFF. The CDR3 bases are TGTGCCAGCAGCTCCTCAGGGGGCACCCCCGGGGAGCTGTTTTTT. The J gene is TRBJ2-2, the V gene TRBV7-2, with 8 bases matching TRBD1. CDR3 length: 15 amino acids. J lost 6 bases, V lost 4 bases, and 7 bases had no gene match. The germline V gene has CDR1 SGHTA and CDR2 FQGNSA.